The 22 T cell receptor beta chains given below trace back to one sample, sequenced in a study of siplizumab effects on memory and regulatory T cells. Generated by immunoSEQ multiplex PCR, the TCRdb table keeps only in-frame clones and is missing some. The sample has 62,000 or so clones; 70% to 90% are singletons. The specimen was memory CD4+ T cells sorted from blood. These receptors came from a human donor in good health.

The V and J genes are TRBV5-4 and TRBJ2-2; D ambiguous. V lost 0 bases and J 6 bases, leaving 3 bases between the germline ends. CDR3 size: 12 residues. The germline V gene has CDR1 SGHNT and CDR2 YYREEE (reference sequence). The CDR3 region is CASSLGAGELFF. CDR3 DNA sequence: TGTGCCAGCAGCTTGGGGGCCGGGGAGCTGTTTTTT. Full variable domain (rest looked up from reference TRBV5-4 and TRBJ2-2): ETGVTQSPTHLIKTRGQQVTLRCSSQSGHNTVSWYQQALGQGPQFIFQYYREEENGRGNFPPRFSGLQFPNYSSELNVNALELDDSALYLCASSLGAGELFFGEGSRLTVL.

The J gene is TRBJ1-5, the V gene TRBV10-3; 7 nucleotides align to TRBD1. The CDR3 extends over 16 amino acids. V lost 4 bases and J lost 5; bases outside the gene matches: 11. Germline CDR1 reads ENHRY; CDR2 reads SYGVKD. In DNA form, the CDR3 reads TGTGCCATCAGTGCCAGGGGGGGTCCTCCGGATCAGCCCCAGCATTTT. It yields the protein CAISARGGPPDQPQHF.

V and J are TRBV9 and TRBJ1-2; tentative D call: TRBD1 (5 bases). Germline V gene sequence: CDR1 SGDLS, CDR2 YYNGEE. Trimming stripped 0 bases from V and 4 bases from J, with 10 bases between. The CDR3 has 14 amino acids. The CDR3 protein is CASSVARESYGYTF. The CDR3 DNA reads as TGTGCCAGCAGCGTAGCCAGGGAATCCTATGGCTACACCTTC.

This chain joins TRBV7-9 and TRBJ1-2, with D hard to call. Germline V lookup: CDR1 SEHNR, CDR2 FQNEAQ (reference sequence). V lost 3 bases to trimming and J lost 6 bases, with 11 bases between them. This CDR3 is built from 13 residues. The CDR3 here is CASSFPVNHGYTF. For the CDR3, the DNA is TGTGCCAGCAGCTTTCCGGTTAATCATGGCTACACCTTC.

The gene calls are TRBV27 and TRBJ2-3; possibly TRBD1 for D (5 bases). CDR3 length equals 13 residues. V was cut by 4 bases and J by 6 bases, with 11 bases left in between. Germline assignment: CDR1 MNHEY and CDR2 SMNVEV (reference sequence). The CDR3 DNA sequence: TGTGCCAGCAGTTATTGGGGCGAGGATACGCAGTATTTT. This encodes CASSYWGEDTQYF.

V is TRBV7-2 and J is TRBJ2-1; TRBD1 is a possible D gene (5 bases). Germline CDR1 SGHTA, CDR2 FQGNSA. Trimming removed 1 base at V and 0 bases at J, with 7 bases between. There are 15 residues in the CDR3. Here the CDR3 reads CASSLGQTSYNEQFF. The CDR3 DNA sequence: TGTGCCAGCAGCTTAGGACAGACCTCCTACAATGAGCAGTTCTTC. The full variable domain, completed using reference TRBV7-2 and TRBJ2-1, is GAGVSQSPSNKVTEKGKDVELRCDPISGHTALYWYRQSLGQGLEFLIYFQGNSAPDKSGLPSDRFSAERTGGSVSTLTIQRTQQEDSAVYLCASSLGQTSYNEQFFGPGTRLTVL.

The table lists this clone with a few counts. The J gene is TRBJ2-1, the V gene TRBV6-5; unclear D gene. Trimming removed 4 bases from V and 2 bases from J, with 12 bases in between. Germline V gene sequence: CDR1 MNHEY, CDR2 SVGAGI. CDR3 size: 15 residues. This CDR3 reads CASSSRLGAYNEQFF. CDR3 bases: TGTGCCAGCAGTTCCCGACTCGGAGCCTACAATGAGCAGTTCTTC.

This rearrangement joins TRBV6-5 to TRBJ1-1, with D unresolved. CDR3 length equals 16 residues. Looked up from germline, CDR1 is MNHEY and CDR2 is SVGAGI. Trimming removed 0 bases from V and 0 bases from J, with 11 bases in between. This CDR3 reads CASSYSGARLNTEAFF. The DNA of the CDR3 is TGTGCCAGCAGTTACTCGGGAGCTAGACTGAACACTGAAGCTTTCTTT.

This rearrangement joins TRBV7-9 to TRBJ1-5; the D gene is possibly TRBD1 (6 bases). Per germline, CDR1 SEHNR and CDR2 FQNEAQ (reference sequence). CDR3 length equals 14 residues. Between the trimmed V and J ends, which lost 5 bases and 7 bases, there was a span of 15 bases. The CDR3 region is CASSPDGGRQPQHF. CDR3 DNA: TGTGCCAGCAGCCCCGATGGGGGCAGACAGCCCCAGCATTTT.

The chain links TRBV29-1 to TRBJ1-1; 7 bases match TRBD1. CDR3 size: 11 residues. Germline V CDR1 and CDR2: SQVTM, ANQGSEA. The CDR3 sequence: CSIGGNTEAFF. In nucleotides, the CDR3 is TGCAGTATAGGGGGCAACACTGAAGCTTTCTTT.

This chain connects TRBV5-1 to TRBJ2-3; 8 bases are shared with TRBD2. This CDR3 has 15 residues. The germline gives CDR1 SGHRS, CDR2 YFSETQ. Germline trimming cut 2 bases from V and 1 base from J; bases unmatched to any gene: 3. Here the CDR3 DNA reads TGCGCCAGCAGCTTAAGAGCGGGAGGCACAGATACGCAGTATTTT. It translates to CASSLRAGGTDTQYF.

The chain uses TRBV5-1 and TRBJ2-3, with D uncertain. From germline, CDR1 is SGHRS and CDR2 YFSETQ. V dropped 3 bases and J dropped 6 bases, with 11 bases sitting between them. The CDR3 runs to 13 residues. CDR3 protein: CASSSARADTQYF. The DNA of the CDR3 is TGCGCCAGCAGCTCGGCTCGGGCCGATACGCAGTATTTT.

The rearrangement joins TRBV11-3 to TRBJ2-3, with D possibly TRBD2 on 7 matching bases. The CDR3 is 15 residues long. CDR1 is SGHNT and CDR2 is YENEEA in the germline V gene. Deletions cut 5 bases from V and 5 bases from J, with 17 bases between. The CDR3 bases are TGTGCCAGCAGCCCCCAGGGGCGGGAGAAAGATACGCAGTATTTT. Encoded protein: CASSPQGREKDTQYF.

The chain recombines TRBV2 with TRBJ2-7; D remains ambiguous. The CDR3 spans 11 residues. Germline loops: CDR1 SNHLY, CDR2 FYNNEI. Between the trimmed V and J ends, which lost 2 bases and 12 bases, there was a span of 11 bases. CDR3 DNA sequence: TGTGCCAGCAGTGAACGTGACACCGGGTACTTC. It encodes CASSERDTGYF. Together with reference TRBV2 and TRBJ2-7, the CDR3 gives the full variable domain: EPEVTQTPSHQVTQMGQEVILRCVPISNHLYFYWYRQILGQKVEFLVSFYNNEISEKSEIFDDQFSVERPDGSNFTLKIRSTKLEDSAMYFCASSERDTGYFGPGTRLTVT.

J is TRBJ2-5 and V is TRBV4-1; 9 nucleotides match TRBD2. The DNA end is more similar to TRBJ2-7, so the J call may be wrong. Germline loops: CDR1 MGHRA, CDR2 YSYEKL. The CDR3 has 16 residues. CDR3 nucleotide sequence: TGCGCCAGCAGCCAAACGAGACTAGCGGTAGACTACGAGCAGTACTTC. Its protein product is CASSQTRLAVDYEQYF.

This clone was seen a single time. The rearrangement links TRBV7-8 to TRBJ1-5, with D perhaps TRBD1 (6 bases). The germline V gene has CDR1 SGHVS and CDR2 FQNEAQ. The V end was cut by 0 bases, the J end by 7 bases, with 16 bases between. The CDR3 has 16 amino acids. The CDR3 here is CASSLASATGTQPQHF. DNA of the CDR3: TGTGCCAGCAGCTTAGCTTCCGCGACAGGAACGCAGCCCCAGCATTTT.

The chain has TRBV7-2 and TRBJ2-5; 9 bases map to TRBD1. Germline CDR1 is SGHTA and CDR2 is FQGNSA. The CDR3 has 14 residues. J lost 1 base, V lost 3 bases, and 0 bases had no gene match. The CDR3 sequence is CASSLTGGQETQYF. The CDR3, as DNA: TGTGCCAGCAGCTTGACAGGGGGCCAAGAGACCCAGTACTTC.

This clone qualifies as medium-sized (0.01 to 0.1%). The chain recombines TRBV19 with TRBJ2-5; unclear D gene. Germline loops: CDR1 LNHDA, CDR2 SQIVND (reference sequence). The CDR3 is 12 residues long. V was clipped by 6 bases and J by 4 bases, with 9 bases between them. The CDR3 loop is CASRQVGETQYF. The CDR3 DNA reads TGTGCCAGTAGGCAGGTGGGAGAGACCCAGTACTTC.

J is TRBJ2-2 and V is TRBV7-8; 8 nucleotides agree with TRBD2. The CDR3 length is 16 residues. Per germline, CDR1 SGHVS and CDR2 FQNEAQ. V shed 5 bases and J 3 bases; nucleotides not matched to a gene: 8. DNA of the CDR3: TGTGCCAGCAGCATACTCGGGAGGGGCGACACCGGGGAGCTGTTTTTT. It yields the protein CASSILGRGDTGELFF.

The gene calls are TRBV10-1 and TRBJ2-5; 7 nucleotides agree with TRBD2. Per germline, CDR1 WNHNN and CDR2 SYGVQD (reference sequence). J gave up 3 bases and V 4 bases, and 8 bases lay outside the gene matches. The CDR3 sequence is 15 residues long. The CDR3 spells CASSAGTTNEETQYF. The CDR3 coding sequence is TGCGCCAGCAGTGCCGGGACTACTAACGAAGAGACCCAGTACTTC.

This chain joins TRBV28 and TRBJ1-2; D might be TRBD1 (6 bases). The CDR3 totals 13 residues. With 6 bases removed from V and 7 bases from J, the gap between germline ends came to 15 bases. Germline V CDR1 and CDR2: MDHEN, SYDVKM. The CDR3 region has the DNA TGTGCCAGCAGGGTGGGACAATCGGTTGGCTACACCTTC. Translation gives CASRVGQSVGYTF.

The J gene is TRBJ2-1, the V gene TRBV6-1; no clear D gene. CDR3 length: 11 residues. Trimming removed 4 bases at V and 6 bases at J, with 4 bases between. Germline V gene sequence: CDR1 MNHNS, CDR2 SASEGT. CDR3 DNA: TGTGCCAGCAGTGTTTTCAATGAGCAGTTCTTC. Encoded protein: CASSVFNEQFF.